In its sample, the clone carrying this TCR beta chain was seen many times. Its cognate antigen is unknown. Researchers prepared the TCRbeta library using unique molecular identifiers, the study reports. TCRdb ran MiXCR on the PCR reads and lists one entry per CDR3 protein. Of more than 200,000 distinct CDR3 sequences listed, around 25% are singletons. The sample comes from a study of T-cell reconstitution after alpha-beta-depleted transplantation in children. Overall study findings and caveats: Alpha-beta T cells about two months after transplant reportedly derived from several hundred expanded graft clones. Where some patients showed high TCRbeta diversity at day 60, it came from recipient T cells and thymic progenitors that had survived. T-cell numbers and diversity one year post-transplant derived largely from freshly generated T cells.

V gave up 7 bases and J gave up 0 bases; unmatched junction bases: 3. Germline assignment: CDR1 SQVTM and CDR2 ANQGSEA. The CDR3 sequence is 13 residues long. The V gene is TRBV29-1, the J gene TRBJ1-1; TRBD1 matches 9 bases. This clonotype was sampled from a girl aged 2-10 years with Fanconi anemia, due to receive a stem cell transplant. The sequencing used PBMCs, collected before TCRalphabeta/CD19-depleted stem cell transplant. CDR3 nucleotide sequence: TGCAGCGCTAGGACAGGGGTGAACACTGAAGCTTTCTTT. Encoded protein: CSARTGVNTEAFF.